This T cell receptor beta chain was sequenced during a study of shared T cell receptors in the human thymus. Germline CDR1 and CDR2: MDHEN and SYDVKM. V lost 6 bases to trimming and J lost 4 bases; unmatched junction nucleotides: 5. The CDR3 totals 14 residues. TCRdb's copy holds only in-frame clones and misses some; the assay was immunoSEQ multiplex PCR. The table shows hundreds of thousands of clones, with 70% to 90% occurring only once. These data were likewise used in another study, on human thymus T cells. This second report adds: The thymus tissue came from resections taken during corrective heart surgery. Unrelated individuals reportedly shared highly overlapping thymic TCR repertoires.

The TCR originated in a boy under two years old with a congenital heart defect. The chain is built from TRBV28 and TRBJ1-1; TRBD1 agrees at 10 bases. The specimen sequenced was thymocytes. CDR3 sequence reads: CASRTTGGSTEAFF. CDR3 nucleotide sequence: TGTGCCAGCAGGACGACAGGGGGCAGCACTGAAGCTTTCTTT. Supplemented by reference TRBV28 and TRBJ1-1, the full variable domain reads DVKVTQSSRYLVKRTGEKVFLECVQDMDHENMFWYRQDPGLGLRLIYFSYDVKMKEKGDIPEGYSVSREKKERFSLILESASTNQTSMYLCASRTTGGSTEAFFGQGTRLTVV.